This T cell receptor beta chain was captured by sequencing in a study of spatial heterogeneity in lung cancer. Study at large: Consistently, beta-chain sequences turned up in larger numbers than alpha-chain sequences did.

There are many counts of this clonotype. V shed 0 bases, J shed 4 bases, and the junction held 7 bases outside the gene matches. The CDR3 consists of 16 residues. Germline loops: CDR1 SGHRS, CDR2 YFSETQ. Each CDR3 protein gets one entry after TCRdb re-called the 5' RACE reads with MiXCR. The table shows some 36,000 distinct CDR3 sequences, with under 9% occurring only once. The time point was: blood at routine non-recurrence follow-up after resection. Sequencing was performed on PBMCs, taken at follow-up. The V and J genes are TRBV5-1 and TRBJ2-3; TRBD2 aligns across 8 bases. This sequence was found in a male donor with early-stage non-small cell lung cancer. The DNA of the CDR3 is TGCGCCAGCAGCTTGGGAGCGGGGGCGTTTTCAGATACGCAGTATTTT. Translated, it gives CASSLGAGAFSDTQYF.